Below are 2 T cell receptor beta chains sequenced from a single sample in a study of spatial heterogeneity in lung cancer. As for time point: sample taken at primary tumor resection. Unsorted whole RNA samples from tumor, nontumor lung or frozen PBMC were sequenced. MiXCR was run by TCRdb on the 5' RACE reads, yielding one entry per CDR3 protein. The sample holds under 75,000 distinct CDR3 sequences, roughly 15% seen once. The sequences come from PBMCs, collected at surgery. Source of these receptors: a male donor with early-stage non-small cell lung cancer.

This chain joins TRBV20-1 and TRBJ2-3; weak D call: TRBD1 (6 bases). Trimming took 3 bases from V and 2 from J, leaving 15 bases between them. The CDR3 loop spans 15 amino acids. CDR1 and CDR2 from the germline V gene are DFQATT and SNEGSKA (reference sequence). The CDR3, as DNA: TGCAGTGCTAGCCACGGACAGAGCTTCACAGATACGCAGTATTTT. This codes for CSASHGQSFTDTQYF.

Ten or more counts support this clonotype. The chain is built from TRBV2 and TRBJ2-2; D remains ambiguous. The length of the CDR3 is 13 residues. Germline CDR1 reads SNHLY; CDR2 reads FYNNEI. V was trimmed by 3 bases and J by 1 base, leaving 3 bases between them. CDR3 sequence: CASSDGNTGELFF. The CDR3 DNA sequence: TGTGCCAGCAGTGATGGGAACACCGGGGAGCTGTTTTTT.